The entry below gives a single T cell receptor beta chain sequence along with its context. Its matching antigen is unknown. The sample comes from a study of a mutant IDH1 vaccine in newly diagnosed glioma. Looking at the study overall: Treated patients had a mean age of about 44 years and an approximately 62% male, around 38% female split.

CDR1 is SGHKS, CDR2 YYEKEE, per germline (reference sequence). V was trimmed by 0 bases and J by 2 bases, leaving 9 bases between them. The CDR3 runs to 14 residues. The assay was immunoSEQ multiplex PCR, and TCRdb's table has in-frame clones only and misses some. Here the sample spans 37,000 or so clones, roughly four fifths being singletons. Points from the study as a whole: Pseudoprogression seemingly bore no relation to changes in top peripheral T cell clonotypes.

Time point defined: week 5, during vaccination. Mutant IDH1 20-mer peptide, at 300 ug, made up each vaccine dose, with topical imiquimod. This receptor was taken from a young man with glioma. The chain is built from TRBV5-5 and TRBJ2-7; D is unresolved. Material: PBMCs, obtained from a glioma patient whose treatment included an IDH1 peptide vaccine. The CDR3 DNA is TGTGCCAGCAGCTTGGCCATCGGAACCTACGAGCAGTACTTC. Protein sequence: CASSLAIGTYEQYF. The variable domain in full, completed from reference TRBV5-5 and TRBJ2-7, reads DAGVTQSPTHLIKTRGQQVTLRCSPISGHKSVSWYQQVLGQGPQFIFQYYEKEERGRGNFPDRFSARQFPNYSSELNVNALLLGDSALYLCASSLAIGTYEQYFGPGTRLTVT.